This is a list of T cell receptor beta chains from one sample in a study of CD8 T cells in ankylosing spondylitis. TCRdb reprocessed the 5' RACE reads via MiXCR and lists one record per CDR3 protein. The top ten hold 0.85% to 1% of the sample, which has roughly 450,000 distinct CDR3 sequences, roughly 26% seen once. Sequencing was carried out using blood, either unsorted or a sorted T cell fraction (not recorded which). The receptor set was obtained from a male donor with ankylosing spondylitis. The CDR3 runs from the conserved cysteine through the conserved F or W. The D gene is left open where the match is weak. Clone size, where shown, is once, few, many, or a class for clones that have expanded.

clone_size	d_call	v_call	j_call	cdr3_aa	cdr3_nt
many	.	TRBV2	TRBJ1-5	CASSANGVPGSQPQHF	TGTGCCAGCAGCGCGAACGGGGTCCCAGGAAGTCAGCCCCAGCATTTT
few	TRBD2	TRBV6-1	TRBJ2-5	CASSDLASGYVIETQYF	TGTGCCAGCAGTGATTTGGCTAGCGGATACGTCATAGAGACCCAGTACTTC
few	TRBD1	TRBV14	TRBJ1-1	CASSPGQSVTEAFF	TGTGCCAGCAGCCCGGGACAGTCAGTCACTGAAGCTTTCTTT
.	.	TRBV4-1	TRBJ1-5	CASSQDADNYQPQHF	TGCGCCAGCAGCCAAGATGCGGACAACTATCAGCCCCAGCATTTT
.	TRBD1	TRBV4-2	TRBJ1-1	CASSLDRGSIEAFF	TGTGCCAGCAGCCTCGACAGGGGATCCATTGAAGCTTTCTTT
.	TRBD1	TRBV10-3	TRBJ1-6	CAIRGDRVSYNSPLHF	TGTGCCATCAGGGGGGACAGGGTGTCCTATAATTCACCCCTCCACTTT
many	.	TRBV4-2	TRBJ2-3	CASSQGGVGDTQYF	TGTGCCAGCAGCCAAGGGGGAGTTGGAGATACGCAGTATTTT
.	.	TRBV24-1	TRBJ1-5	CATSDLSGPGQPQHF	TGTGCCACCAGTGATTTATCCGGGCCCGGTCAGCCCCAGCATTTT
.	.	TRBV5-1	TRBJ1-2	CASSLDRREGYTF	TGCGCCAGCAGCTTGGACCGGAGGGAGGGCTACACCTTC
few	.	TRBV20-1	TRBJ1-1	CSARGWQNTEAFF	TGCAGTGCTAGAGGATGGCAGAACACTGAAGCTTTCTTT
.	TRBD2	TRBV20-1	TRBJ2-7	CSARGTSGGNLYEQYF	TGCAGTGCTCGCGGGACTAGCGGAGGAAACCTCTACGAGCAGTACTTC
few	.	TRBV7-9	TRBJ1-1	CASSLAPDNTEAFF	TGTGCCAGCAGCTTAGCGCCGGATAACACTGAAGCTTTCTTT
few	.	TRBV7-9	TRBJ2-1	CASSYSGSRSYNEQFF	TGTGCCAGCAGTTATAGCGGATCCCGCTCCTACAATGAGCAGTTCTTC
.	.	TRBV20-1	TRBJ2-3	CSASGVRATDTQYF	TGCAGTGCTAGCGGGGTCAGGGCCACAGATACGCAGTATTTT
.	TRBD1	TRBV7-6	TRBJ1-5	CASSWGQGGNQPQHF	TGTGCCAGCAGTTGGGGACAGGGAGGGAATCAGCCCCAGCATTTT
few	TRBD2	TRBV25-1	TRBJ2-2	CASSKREGTGELFF	TGTGCCAGCAGTAAGCGGGAGGGCACCGGGGAGCTGTTTTTT
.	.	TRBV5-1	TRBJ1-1	CASSVPGGTEAFF	TGCGCCAGCAGCGTACCCGGGGGCACTGAAGCTTTCTTT
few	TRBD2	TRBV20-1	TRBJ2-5	CSADLAGGLRETQYF	TGCAGTGCGGACCTAGCGGGAGGGCTCCGGGAGACCCAGTACTTC
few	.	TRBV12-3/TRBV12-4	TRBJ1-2	CAVPRDRTNYGYTF	TGTGCCGTCCCCCGGGACCGAACTAACTATGGCTACACCTTC
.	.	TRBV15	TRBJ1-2	CATSRGPSFNYGYTF	TGTGCCACCAGCAGAGGTCCCAGCTTTAACTATGGCTACACCTTC
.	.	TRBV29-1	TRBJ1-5	CSVRGGRDQPQHF	TGCAGCGTTAGGGGGGGACGGGATCAGCCCCAGCATTTT
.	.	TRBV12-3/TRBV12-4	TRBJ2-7	CASSFMPYEQYF	TGTGCCAGCAGTTTTATGCCCTACGAGCAGTACTTC
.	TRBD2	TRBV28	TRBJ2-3	CASSSLSGSSTDTQYF	TGTGCCAGCAGTTCCCTCAGCGGGAGTTCAACAGATACGCAGTATTTT
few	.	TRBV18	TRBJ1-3	CASSPDLGPSGNTIYF	TGTGCCAGCTCACCCGACTTGGGGCCCTCTGGAAACACCATATATTTT
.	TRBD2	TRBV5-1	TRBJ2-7	CASSLAYYLGRANEQYF	TGCGCCAGCAGCTTGGCCTACTATTTAGGGAGGGCGAACGAGCAGTACTTC
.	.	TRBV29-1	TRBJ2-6	CSVEGGANVLTF	TGCAGCGTTGAGGGTGGGGCCAACGTCCTGACTTTC
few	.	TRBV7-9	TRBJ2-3	CASSSPSTDTQYF	TGTGCCAGCAGTTCTCCTAGCACAGATACGCAGTATTTT
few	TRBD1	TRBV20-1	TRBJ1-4	CSVQGNNEKLFF	TGCAGTGTACAGGGGAATAATGAAAAACTGTTTTTT
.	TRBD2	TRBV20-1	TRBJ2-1	CSADPGTRHNEQFF	TGCAGTGCTGACCCCGGGACTAGGCACAATGAGCAGTTCTTC
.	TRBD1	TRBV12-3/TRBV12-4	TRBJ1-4	CASSLALDRGRGLFF	TGTGCCAGCAGTTTAGCCCTTGACAGGGGGCGAGGACTGTTTTTT
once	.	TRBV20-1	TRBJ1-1	CSARDHRRTGEAFF	TGCAGTGCTAGAGACCACCGCAGGACTGGGGAAGCTTTCTTT
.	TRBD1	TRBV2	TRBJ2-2	CASSDQGDTGELFF	TGTGCCAGCAGCGACCAGGGGGACACCGGGGAGCTGTTTTTT
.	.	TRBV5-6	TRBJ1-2	CASSLRDIYGYTF	TGTGCCAGCAGCTTGCGCGATATCTATGGCTACACCTTC
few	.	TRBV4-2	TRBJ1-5	CASSQVSQNQPQHF	TGTGCCAGCAGCCAAGTTTCCCAGAATCAGCCCCAGCATTTT
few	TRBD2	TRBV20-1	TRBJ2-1	CSARGLAGKDNEQFF	TGCAGTGCTAGGGGACTAGCGGGAAAGGACAATGAGCAGTTCTTC